This passage covers 17 T cell receptor beta chains from one sample sequenced in a study of cytomegalovirus exposure and HLA in healthy donors. PCR primers comprised 60 Vbeta and 13 Jbeta primers. Sequencing used immunoSEQ multiplex PCR; TCRdb keeps in-frame clones, though not all of them. The sample records about 180,000 clones, roughly 82% being singletons. The sequencing input was PBMCs. The receptors were sampled from a man in his forties in good health and CMV-seronegative.

This chain connects TRBV28 to TRBJ1-5; D is unclear. V lost 5 bases and J 5 bases, leaving 13 bases between the germline ends. The CDR3 sequence is 14 residues long. Germline V gene sequence: CDR1 MDHEN, CDR2 SYDVKM. This CDR3 is CASSINSADQPQHF. CDR3 DNA: TGTGCCAGCAGTATCAACTCCGCCGATCAGCCCCAGCATTTT.

This chain links TRBV7-9 with TRBJ2-4, with TRBD2 as a possible D gene (5 bases). Trimming cost V 3 bases and J 3 bases, with 12 bases left between them. CDR3 size: 15 residues. CDR1 and CDR2 (germline): SEHNR, FQNEAQ (reference sequence). CDR3 region: CASSFPIEGKNIQYF. CDR3 coding DNA: TGTGCCAGCAGCTTCCCCATAGAGGGCAAAAACATTCAGTACTTC. Complete variable domain (other parts from reference TRBV7-9 and TRBJ2-4): DTGVSQNPRHKITKRGQNVTFRCDPISEHNRLYWYRQTLGQGPEFLTYFQNEAQLEKSRLLSDRFSAERPKGSFSTLEIQRTEQGDSAMYLCASSFPIEGKNIQYFGAGTRLSVL.

The rearrangement links TRBV7-2 to TRBJ2-1; TRBD2 matches at 14 bases. Germline V gene lookup returns CDR1 SGHTA and CDR2 FQGNSA. V lost 5 bases, J lost 13 bases, and 10 bases stayed unmatched. The CDR3 sequence is 15 residues long. The CDR3 is CASSASRTSGGLQFF. CDR3 DNA sequence: TGTGCCAGCAGCGCCTCCCGGACTAGCGGGGGGCTACAGTTCTTC.

The rearrangement uses TRBV6-1 and TRBJ1-2; 9 bases match TRBD1. The V and J ends lost 6 bases and 3 bases, in that order; junction bases with no gene match: 5. Germline V gene sequence: CDR1 MNHNS, CDR2 SASEGT. The length of the CDR3 is 14 residues. Written as DNA, the CDR3 is TGTGCCAGCAGGAGGACAGGGGCAGACTATGGCTACACCTTC. Residues: CASRRTGADYGYTF.

The chain couples TRBV13 to TRBJ2-1; 7 bases match TRBD2. J gave up 5 bases and V 5 bases, and 15 bases lay outside the gene matches. The CDR3 spans 17 residues. Per germline, CDR1 PRHDT and CDR2 FYEKMQ (reference sequence). The CDR3: CASSGPPLAGVNNEQFF. DNA for the CDR3: TGTGCCAGCAGCGGACCCCCCCTGGCGGGGGTGAACAATGAGCAGTTCTTC.

The V call is TRBV28, the J call TRBJ1-2; 7 nucleotides match TRBD1. The CDR3 is 16 residues long. Germline V gene sequence: CDR1 MDHEN, CDR2 SYDVKM. Trimming at V came to 6 bases and at J to 4 bases, leaving 14 bases not matched to a gene. The CDR3 sequence is CASSAPRGGEAYGYTF. For the CDR3, the DNA is TGTGCCAGCAGCGCTCCGAGAGGGGGCGAGGCCTATGGCTACACCTTC.

The J gene is TRBJ2-3, the V gene TRBV5-4, with 10 bases that match TRBD2. Trimming cost V 5 bases and J 6 bases; bases outside gene matches: 9. This CDR3 contains 15 residues. Germline V gene sequence: CDR1 SGHNT, CDR2 YYREEE (reference sequence). CDR3 protein: CASRLAGGPRDTQYF. CDR3 DNA sequence: TGTGCCAGCAGGTTAGCGGGGGGCCCTAGGGATACGCAGTATTTT.

This clone has only a few counts. The V and J genes are TRBV10-2 and TRBJ1-2; possibly TRBD1 for D (5 bases). The CDR3 has 18 residues. V lost 0 bases and J 4 bases, leaving 21 bases between the germline ends. CDR1 is WSHSY and CDR2 is SAAADI in the germline V gene. Written as DNA, the CDR3 is TGCGCCAGCAGTGAGTCTAGGACATTGGGCCGCGGCTTCTATGGCTACACCTTC. The encoded protein is CASSESRTLGRGFYGYTF.

This chain links TRBV5-8 with TRBJ2-3; D is unclear. In germline, CDR1 is SGHTS, CDR2 YDEGEE. The CDR3 consists of 14 residues. Trimming took 1 base from V and 2 from J, leaving 8 bases between them. Here the CDR3 DNA reads TGTGCCAGCAGCTTGTGGGCAGTCACAGATACGCAGTATTTT. Amino acid sequence: CASSLWAVTDTQYF.

The chain carries TRBV19 and TRBJ1-5, with a possible D match to TRBD1 (5 bases). Germline CDR1 is LNHDA and CDR2 is SQIVND (reference sequence). V was trimmed by 1 base and J by 6 bases, leaving 10 bases between them. CDR3 length: 14 amino acids. CDR3 DNA: TGTGCCAGTAGTATAGGCAAGCAGGGTCAGCCCCAGCATTTT. Translation: CASSIGKQGQPQHF.

This sequence joins TRBV30 and TRBJ1-2, with TRBD1 matching 9 bases. The germline gives CDR1 GTSNPN, CDR2 SVGIG (reference sequence). The CDR3 has 14 residues. Germline trimming cut 2 bases from V and 7 bases from J; bases unmatched to any gene: 8. The CDR3 DNA follows: TGTGCCTGGAGTACAGGGGGCAGCCCCCTTGGCTACACCTTC. As protein: CAWSTGGSPLGYTF.

J is TRBJ2-7 and V is TRBV6-6, with D unresolved. The CDR3 sequence is 14 residues long. V dropped 0 bases and J dropped 2 bases, with 8 bases sitting between them. Germline values: CDR1 MNHNY, CDR2 SVGAGI (reference sequence). CDR3: CASSYSGSPYEQYF. The CDR3 bases are TGTGCCAGCAGTTACTCTGGCTCCCCCTACGAGCAGTACTTC.

This clone was picked up one time. The chain uses TRBV28 and TRBJ2-1; the match to TRBD2 covers 9 bases. Trimming took 3 bases from V and 10 from J; bases not matched to a gene: 7. The germline gives CDR1 MDHEN, CDR2 SYDVKM. This CDR3 region has 14 residues. The CDR3 DNA sequence: TGTGCCAGCAGTTTCTCAGCGGGGGGAAGGGAGCAGTTCTTC. Encoded protein: CASSFSAGGREQFF.

The chain joins TRBV4-3 to TRBJ2-5, with D perhaps matching TRBD2 (6 bases). Germline V gives CDR1 LGHNA, CDR2 YSLEER. This CDR3 contains 15 residues. The V end was cut by 0 bases, the J end by 4 bases, with 12 bases between. CDR3 amino acids: CASSQDWTGVETQYF. CDR3 nucleotide sequence: TGCGCCAGCAGCCAAGATTGGACGGGGGTAGAGACCCAGTACTTC.

This chain connects TRBV7-2 to TRBJ1-2; TRBD1 is a possible D gene (5 bases). The ends were cut back, 5 bases at V and 6 bases at J, with 13 bases in the middle. The CDR3 spans 13 residues. The germline V gene has CDR1 SGHTA and CDR2 FQGNSA. CDR3: CASSPSPGDGYTF. The DNA for the CDR3 is TGTGCCAGCAGCCCCAGCCCGGGGGATGGCTACACCTTC.

The count of this clone is one. This chain connects TRBV7-9 to TRBJ2-2; the D gene is possibly TRBD2 (5 bases). V shed 4 bases and J shed 5 bases, with 14 bases lying between them. CDR3 length equals 15 residues. CDR1 and CDR2 from the germline V gene are SEHNR and FQNEAQ (reference sequence). CDR3 bases: TGTGCCAGCAGCTCCCCAGGAAGAGGGACCGGGGAGCTGTTTTTT. It translates to CASSSPGRGTGELFF.

The genes are TRBV21-1 and TRBJ2-1; TRBD1 was called by the table and not checked on the DNA. TRBV21-1 is given as a pseudogene. The CDR3 loop spans 20 amino acids. The CDR3 loop reads CASSGQGGATKEQASDEQFF. CDR3 nucleotides: TGTGCCAGCAGCGGACAGGGAGGAGCGACTAAGGAACAAGCAAGTGATGAGCAGTTCTTC.